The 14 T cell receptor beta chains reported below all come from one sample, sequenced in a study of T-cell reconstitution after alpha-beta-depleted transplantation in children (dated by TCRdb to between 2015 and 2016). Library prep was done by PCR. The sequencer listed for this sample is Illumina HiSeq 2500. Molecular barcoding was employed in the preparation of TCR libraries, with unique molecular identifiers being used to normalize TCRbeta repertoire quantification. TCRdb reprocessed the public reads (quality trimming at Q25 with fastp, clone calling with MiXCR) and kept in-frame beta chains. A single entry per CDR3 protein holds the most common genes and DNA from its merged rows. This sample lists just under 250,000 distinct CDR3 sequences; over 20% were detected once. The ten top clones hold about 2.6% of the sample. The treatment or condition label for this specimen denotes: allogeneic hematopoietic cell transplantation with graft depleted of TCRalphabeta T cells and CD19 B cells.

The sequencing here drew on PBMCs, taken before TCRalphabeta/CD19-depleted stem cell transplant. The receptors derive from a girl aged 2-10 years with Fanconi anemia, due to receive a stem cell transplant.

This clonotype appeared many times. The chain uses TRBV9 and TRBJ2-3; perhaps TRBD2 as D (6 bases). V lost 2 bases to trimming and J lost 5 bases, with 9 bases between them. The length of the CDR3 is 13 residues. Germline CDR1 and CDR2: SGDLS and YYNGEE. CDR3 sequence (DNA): TGTGCCAGCAGCGTCGCCGGGGGAGATACGCAGTATTTT. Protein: CASSVAGGDTQYF.

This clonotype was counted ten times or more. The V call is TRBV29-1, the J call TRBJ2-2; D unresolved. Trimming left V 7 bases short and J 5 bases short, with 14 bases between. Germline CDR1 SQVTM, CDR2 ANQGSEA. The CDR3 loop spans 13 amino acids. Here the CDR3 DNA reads TGCAGCGCCACGGGCAGATGGACCGGGGAGCTGTTTTTT. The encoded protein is CSATGRWTGELFF.

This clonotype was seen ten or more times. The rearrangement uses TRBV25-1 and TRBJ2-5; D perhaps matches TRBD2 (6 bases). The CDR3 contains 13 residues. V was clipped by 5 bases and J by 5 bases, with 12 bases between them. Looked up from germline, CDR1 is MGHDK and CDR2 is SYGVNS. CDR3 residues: CASSKTRGETQYF. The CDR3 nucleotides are TGTGCCAGCAGTAAGACACGGGGGGAGACCCAGTACTTC.

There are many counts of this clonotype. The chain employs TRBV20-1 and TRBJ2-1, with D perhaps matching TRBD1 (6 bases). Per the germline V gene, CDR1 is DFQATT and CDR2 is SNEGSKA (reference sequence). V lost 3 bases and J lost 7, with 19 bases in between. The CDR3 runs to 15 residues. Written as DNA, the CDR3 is TGCAGTGCTAGCCCGGGTGGGGGCGCAGGGAATGAGCAGTTCTTC. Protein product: CSASPGGGAGNEQFF.

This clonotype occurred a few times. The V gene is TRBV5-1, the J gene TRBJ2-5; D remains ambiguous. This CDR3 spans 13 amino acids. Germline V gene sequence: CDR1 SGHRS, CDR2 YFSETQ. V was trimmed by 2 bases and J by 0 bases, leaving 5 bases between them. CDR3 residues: CASSFDNQETQYF. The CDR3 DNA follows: TGCGCCAGCAGCTTCGACAACCAAGAGACCCAGTACTTC.

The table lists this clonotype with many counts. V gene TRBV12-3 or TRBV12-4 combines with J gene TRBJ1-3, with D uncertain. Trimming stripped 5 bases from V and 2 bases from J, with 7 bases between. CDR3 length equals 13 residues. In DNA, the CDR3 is TGTGCCAGCAGTGCTCGAGCTGGAAACACCATATATTTT. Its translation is CASSARAGNTIYF.

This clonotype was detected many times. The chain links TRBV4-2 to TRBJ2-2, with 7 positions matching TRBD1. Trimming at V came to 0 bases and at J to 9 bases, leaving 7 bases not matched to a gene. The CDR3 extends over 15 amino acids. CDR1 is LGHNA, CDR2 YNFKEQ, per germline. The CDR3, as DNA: TGTGCCAGCAGCCAAGATAGGGCAGGGGGTAGGGAGCTGTTTTTT. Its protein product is CASSQDRAGGRELFF.

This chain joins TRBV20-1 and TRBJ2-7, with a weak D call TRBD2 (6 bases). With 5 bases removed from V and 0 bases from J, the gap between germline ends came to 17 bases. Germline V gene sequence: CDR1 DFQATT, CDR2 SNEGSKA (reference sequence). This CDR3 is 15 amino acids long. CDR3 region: CSALSGTSSSYEQYF. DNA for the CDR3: TGCAGTGCTTTATCTGGGACTTCGAGCTCCTACGAGCAGTACTTC.

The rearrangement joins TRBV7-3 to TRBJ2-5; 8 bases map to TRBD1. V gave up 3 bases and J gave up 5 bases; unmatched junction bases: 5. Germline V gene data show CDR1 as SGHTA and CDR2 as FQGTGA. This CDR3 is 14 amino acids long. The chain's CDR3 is CASSFTGGIETQYF. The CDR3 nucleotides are TGTGCCAGCAGCTTCACAGGGGGGATTGAGACCCAGTACTTC.

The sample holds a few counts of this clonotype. CDR3 sequence reads: CASSLALLQGSGGYTF. The CDR3 bases are TGTGCCAGCAGCTTAGCATTACTACAGGGGTCCGGTGGCTACACCTTC. The chain employs TRBV13 and TRBJ1-2; TRBD1 agrees at 7 bases. V gave up 1 base and J gave up 7 bases; unmatched junction bases: 12. The CDR3 has 16 residues. Germline CDR1 and CDR2: PRHDT and FYEKMQ (reference sequence).

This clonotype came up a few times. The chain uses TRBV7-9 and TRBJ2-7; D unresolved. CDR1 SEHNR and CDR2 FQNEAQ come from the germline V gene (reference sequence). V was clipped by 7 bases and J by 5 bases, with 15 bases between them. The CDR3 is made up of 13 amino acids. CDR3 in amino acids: CASNGRYVHEQYF. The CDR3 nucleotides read TGTGCCAGCAATGGTCGGTACGTCCACGAGCAGTACTTC.

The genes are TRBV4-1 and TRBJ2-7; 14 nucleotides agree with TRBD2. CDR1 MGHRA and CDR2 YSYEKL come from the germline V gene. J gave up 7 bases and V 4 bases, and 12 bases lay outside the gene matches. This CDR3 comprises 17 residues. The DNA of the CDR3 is TGCGCCAGCAGCCCTAAACCGGGACTAGCGGGAGTATTGGAGCAGTACTTC. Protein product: CASSPKPGLAGVLEQYF.

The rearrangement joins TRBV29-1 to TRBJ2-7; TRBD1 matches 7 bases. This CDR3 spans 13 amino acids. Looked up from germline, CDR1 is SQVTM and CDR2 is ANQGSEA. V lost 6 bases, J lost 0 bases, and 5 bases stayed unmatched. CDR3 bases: TGCAGCGTCGGGACAGCCAACTCCTACGAGCAGTACTTC. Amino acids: CSVGTANSYEQYF.

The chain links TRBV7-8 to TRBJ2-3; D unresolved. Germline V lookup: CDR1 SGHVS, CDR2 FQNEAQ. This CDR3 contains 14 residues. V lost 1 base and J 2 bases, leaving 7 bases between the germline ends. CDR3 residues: CASSLGQSTDTQYF. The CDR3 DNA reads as TGTGCCAGCAGCTTAGGGCAGTCCACAGATACGCAGTATTTT.